Listed here are 18 T cell receptor beta chains from one sample, sequenced in a study of response to subunit inactivated influenza vaccine. TCRdb used MiXCR to reprocess the RT-PCR reads, holding one entry per CDR3 protein. The sample has approximately 160,000 distinct CDR3 sequences, around 10% seen once. The sample consisted of CD8+ T cells sorted from PBMCs, taken less than 30 months after vaccination. These receptors were collected from a man between 50 and 75 years old who received an inactivated influenza vaccine.

This clonotype has only a few counts. The V gene is TRBV4-3, the J gene TRBJ2-4; a possible D gene is TRBD2 (5 bases). CDR1 and CDR2 from the germline V gene are LGHNA and YSLEER. This CDR3 contains 15 residues. Trimming removed 0 bases from V and 3 bases from J, with 9 bases in between. The CDR3 spells CASSQDGEYKNIQYF. As DNA, the CDR3 is TGCGCCAGCAGCCAAGATGGGGAGTACAAAAACATTCAGTACTTC.

The sample holds a few counts of this clonotype. This chain uses TRBV4-2 with TRBJ2-1; 13 nucleotides agree with TRBD2. Germline V CDR1 and CDR2: LGHNA, YNFKEQ. The CDR3 is made up of 15 amino acids. Losses at the gene ends were 6 bases for V and 8 bases for J; bases not matched to a gene: 7. The CDR3: CASSQLAGGPHEQFF. CDR3 nucleotides: TGTGCCAGCAGTCAACTAGCGGGAGGGCCCCATGAGCAGTTCTTC.

The gene calls are TRBV7-6 and TRBJ2-7, with 11 bases fitting TRBD1. Looked up from germline, CDR1 is SGHVS and CDR2 is FNYEAQ. The CDR3 runs to 15 residues. The trim removed 5 bases at V and 2 bases at J, leaving 5 bases unmatched. The CDR3 nucleotides are TGTGCCAGCAGCGAGGGGACAGGGGGTCCCTACGAGCAGTACTTC. Its translation: CASSEGTGGPYEQYF.

This clonotype was counted between two and nine times. The V call is TRBV10-3, the J call TRBJ1-1, with 9 bases matching TRBD1. The CDR3 is 14 residues long. Unmatched junction bases numbered 4, after V lost 7 bases and J lost 1 base. Germline V lookup: CDR1 ENHRY, CDR2 SYGVKD. CDR3 in amino acids: CAITTGGRNTEAFF. In DNA, the CDR3 is TGTGCCATCACTACAGGGGGCCGGAACACTGAAGCTTTCTTT.

This chain uses TRBV4-1 with TRBJ1-1; D is possibly TRBD1 (5 bases). This CDR3 is built from 17 residues. CDR1 is MGHRA, CDR2 YSYEKL, per germline. Between the trimmed V and J ends, which lost 3 bases and 1 base, there was a span of 18 bases. CDR3 sequence: CASSQYRGQQPNTEAFF. In DNA, the CDR3 is TGCGCCAGCAGCCAGTACCGGGGCCAACAGCCGAACACTGAAGCTTTCTTT.

This clonotype was counted at least ten times. The V and J genes are TRBV12-3 or TRBV12-4 and TRBJ2-1, with TRBD2 matching 11 bases. Trimming at V came to 5 bases and at J to 5 bases, leaving 2 bases not matched to a gene. The CDR3 length is 14 residues. The CDR3 DNA follows: TGTGCCAGCAGTCCACTAGCGGGGGACAATGAGCAGTTCTTC. Translating it yields CASSPLAGDNEQFF.

This clonotype has just a few counts. V usage is TRBV6-5 and J usage is TRBJ2-7; D call uncertain. Deletions cut 4 bases from V and 3 bases from J, with 10 bases between. Looked up from germline, CDR1 is MNHEY and CDR2 is SVGAGI. The CDR3 is 13 residues long. The CDR3 loop reads CASSSLISYEQYF. The DNA for the CDR3 is TGTGCCAGCAGTTCTCTAATCAGCTACGAGCAGTACTTC.

This clonotype was seen only a few times. This chain links TRBV6-5 with TRBJ1-1; TRBD1 is a possible D gene (5 bases). V was cut by 10 bases and J by 3 bases, with 12 bases left in between. The CDR3 length is 12 residues. Germline V gene sequence: CDR1 MNHEY, CDR2 SVGAGI. The CDR3 loop is CATAGGDTEAFF. The DNA of the CDR3 is TGTGCCACCGCGGGGGGGGACACTGAAGCTTTCTTT.

The rearrangement links TRBV9 to TRBJ2-1; D ambiguous. Trimming removed 0 bases from V and 6 bases from J, with 13 bases in between. Germline CDR1 reads SGDLS; CDR2 reads YYNGEE. The CDR3 contains 15 residues. In nucleotides, the CDR3 is TGTGCCAGCAGCGTAGATGAGGTAGGGTCCAATGAGCAGTTCTTC. This translates into CASSVDEVGSNEQFF. Supplemented by reference TRBV9 and TRBJ2-1, the full variable domain reads DSGVTQTPKHLITATGQRVTLRCSPRSGDLSVYWYQQSLDQGLQFLIQYYNGEERAKGNILERFSAQQFPDLHSELNLSSLELGDSALYFCASSVDEVGSNEQFFGPGTRLTVL.

The V and J genes are TRBV30 and TRBJ2-5, with D perhaps matching TRBD2 (6 bases). Looked up from germline, CDR1 is GTSNPN and CDR2 is SVGIG (reference sequence). CDR3 length: 15 amino acids. Deletions cut 0 bases from V and 3 bases from J, with 14 bases between. DNA of the CDR3: TGTGCCTGGAGTGTGCTGGAGGGCCCTAAAGAGACCCAGTACTTC. Its translation: CAWSVLEGPKETQYF.

The chain carries TRBV7-9 and TRBJ1-4; tentative D call: TRBD1 (6 bases). CDR3 length equals 17 residues. Germline-derived CDR1 and CDR2 are SEHNR and FQNEAQ (reference sequence). The V and J ends lost 2 bases and 5 bases respectively, with 18 bases between them. The CDR3 nucleotides read TGTGCCAGCAGCTTAACCTCTGGTCAGGGGTGGAATGAAAAACTGTTTTTT. Translated: CASSLTSGQGWNEKLFF.

The chain uses TRBV15 and TRBJ1-1; TRBD1 matches 7 bases. The trim removed 8 bases at V and 4 bases at J, leaving 4 bases unmatched. Looked up from germline, CDR1 is LNHNV and CDR2 is YYDKDF (reference sequence). The CDR3 runs to 12 residues. CDR3 protein: CATGDSRTEAFF. Written as DNA, the CDR3 is TGTGCCACCGGGGACAGCCGCACTGAAGCTTTCTTT.

This chain joins TRBV11-2 and TRBJ2-7, with 8 bases identical to TRBD1. Unmatched junction bases numbered 4, after V lost 1 base and J lost 2 bases. Germline-derived CDR1 and CDR2 are SGHAT and FQNNGV. This CDR3 spans 15 amino acids. Written as DNA, the CDR3 is TGTGCCAGCAGCTTAGTTGACAGGGGTACCTACGAGCAGTACTTC. Encoded protein: CASSLVDRGTYEQYF.

The sample holds a few counts of this clonotype. The J gene is TRBJ2-1, the V gene TRBV29-1, with 9 bases aligning to TRBD1. This CDR3 is 14 amino acids long. Germline V gene sequence: CDR1 SQVTM, CDR2 ANQGSEA. Trimming at V came to 5 bases and at J to 4 bases, leaving 6 bases not matched to a gene. The CDR3 loop reads CSVPGTGSYNEQFF. CDR3 nucleotides: TGCAGCGTTCCCGGGACAGGGAGTTACAATGAGCAGTTCTTC.

With respect to this clonotype: The junction departs from germline at one end; a sequencing error may be responsible. The chain carries TRBV7-9 and TRBJ1-3; D unresolved. The CDR3 sequence is 15 residues long. CDR1 is SEHNR, CDR2 FQNEAQ, per germline (reference sequence). CDR3 bases: TGTGCCAGCAGCTTAGCGGCAGGCTCTGGAATCACCATATATTTT. Translated, it gives CASSLAAGSGITIYF.

The V and J genes are TRBV20-1 and TRBJ2-1, with D unresolved. V was shortened by 0 bases and J by 4 bases, with 4 bases between the two germline ends. Germline CDR1 DFQATT, CDR2 SNEGSKA (reference sequence). This CDR3 spans 12 amino acids. This CDR3 is CSARDAYNEQFF. CDR3 in DNA: TGCAGTGCTAGAGATGCATACAATGAGCAGTTCTTC.

This clonotype was observed many times. The V gene is TRBV12-3 or TRBV12-4, the J gene TRBJ2-2, with no clear D. The CDR3 spans 12 residues. The V end lost 5 bases, the J end lost 6 bases, and 7 bases lay between the germline ends. CDR3 region: CASSPIPGELFF. The CDR3 DNA reads as TGTGCCAGCAGTCCCATCCCCGGGGAGCTGTTTTTT.

There are many counts of this clonotype. V usage is TRBV5-1 and J usage is TRBJ2-1; D perhaps matches TRBD1 (6 bases). The CDR3 has 15 residues. The V and J ends lost 5 bases and 7 bases respectively, with 19 bases between them. Germline CDR1 and CDR2: SGHRS and YFSETQ. As DNA, the CDR3 is TGCGCCAGCAGGTTGAAGTTGCAGGGGCGGAATGAGCAGTTCTTC. Translation: CASRLKLQGRNEQFF.